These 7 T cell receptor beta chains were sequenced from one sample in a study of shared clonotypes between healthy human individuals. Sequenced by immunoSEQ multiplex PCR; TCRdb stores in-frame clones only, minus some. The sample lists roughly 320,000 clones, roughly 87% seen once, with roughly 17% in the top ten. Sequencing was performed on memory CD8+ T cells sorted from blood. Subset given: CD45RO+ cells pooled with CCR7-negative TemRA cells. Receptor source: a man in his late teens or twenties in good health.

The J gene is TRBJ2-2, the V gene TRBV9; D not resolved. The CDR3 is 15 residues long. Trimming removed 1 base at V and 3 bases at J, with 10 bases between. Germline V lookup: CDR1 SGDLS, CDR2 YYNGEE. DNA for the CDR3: TGTGCCAGCAGCGTATACGGGTCCGACACCGGGGAGCTGTTTTTT. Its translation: CASSVYGSDTGELFF. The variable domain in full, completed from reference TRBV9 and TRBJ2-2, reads DSGVTQTPKHLITATGQRVTLRCSPRSGDLSVYWYQQSLDQGLQFLIQYYNGEERAKGNILERFSAQQFPDLHSELNLSSLELGDSALYFCASSVYGSDTGELFFGEGSRLTVL.

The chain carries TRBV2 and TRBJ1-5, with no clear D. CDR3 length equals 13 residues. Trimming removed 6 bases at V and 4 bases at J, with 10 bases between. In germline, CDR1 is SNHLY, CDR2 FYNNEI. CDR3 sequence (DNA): TGTGCCAGCAGGTCTCGGATAAATCAGCCCCAGCATTTT. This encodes CASRSRINQPQHF.

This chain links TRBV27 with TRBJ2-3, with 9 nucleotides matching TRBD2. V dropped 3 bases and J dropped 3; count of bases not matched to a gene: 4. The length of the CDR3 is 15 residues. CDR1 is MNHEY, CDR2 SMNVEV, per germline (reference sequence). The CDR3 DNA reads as TGTGCCAGCAGTTTTAGGGCGGGAGGGACAGATACGCAGTATTTT. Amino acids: CASSFRAGGTDTQYF.

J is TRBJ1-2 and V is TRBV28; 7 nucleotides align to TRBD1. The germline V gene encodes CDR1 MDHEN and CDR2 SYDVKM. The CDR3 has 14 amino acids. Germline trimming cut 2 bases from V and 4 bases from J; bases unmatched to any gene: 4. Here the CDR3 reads CASSLRGTAYGYTF. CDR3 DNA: TGTGCCAGCAGTTTACGCGGGACAGCCTATGGCTACACCTTC.

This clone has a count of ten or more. The CDR3 DNA follows: TGCGCCAGCAGCTTGGTGGGGGTTGAAGCTTTCTTT. Protein product: CASSLVGVEAFF. The chain couples TRBV5-1 to TRBJ1-1; the D gene is possibly TRBD1 (5 bases). Trimming removed 0 bases at V and 7 bases at J, with 7 bases between. The CDR3 runs to 12 residues. CDR1 and CDR2 from the germline V gene are SGHRS and YFSETQ.

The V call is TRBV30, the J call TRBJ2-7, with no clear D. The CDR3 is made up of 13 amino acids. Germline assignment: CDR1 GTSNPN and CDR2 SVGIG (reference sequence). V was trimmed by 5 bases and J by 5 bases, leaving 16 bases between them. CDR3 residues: CAWRDLWGNEQYF. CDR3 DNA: TGTGCCTGGCGTGACCTTTGGGGTAACGAGCAGTACTTC. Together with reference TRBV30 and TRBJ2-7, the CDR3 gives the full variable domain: SQTIHQWPATLVQPVGSPLSLECTVEGTSNPNLYWYRQAAGRGLQLLFYSVGIGQISSEVPQNLSASRPQDRQFILSSKKLLLSDSGFYLCAWRDLWGNEQYFGPGTRLTVT.

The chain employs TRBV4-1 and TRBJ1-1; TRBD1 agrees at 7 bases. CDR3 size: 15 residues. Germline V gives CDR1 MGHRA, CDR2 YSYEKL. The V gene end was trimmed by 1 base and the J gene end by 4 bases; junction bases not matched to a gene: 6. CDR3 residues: CASSQVGPGGTEAFF. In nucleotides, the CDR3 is TGCGCCAGCAGCCAAGTTGGGCCAGGGGGCACTGAAGCTTTCTTT.